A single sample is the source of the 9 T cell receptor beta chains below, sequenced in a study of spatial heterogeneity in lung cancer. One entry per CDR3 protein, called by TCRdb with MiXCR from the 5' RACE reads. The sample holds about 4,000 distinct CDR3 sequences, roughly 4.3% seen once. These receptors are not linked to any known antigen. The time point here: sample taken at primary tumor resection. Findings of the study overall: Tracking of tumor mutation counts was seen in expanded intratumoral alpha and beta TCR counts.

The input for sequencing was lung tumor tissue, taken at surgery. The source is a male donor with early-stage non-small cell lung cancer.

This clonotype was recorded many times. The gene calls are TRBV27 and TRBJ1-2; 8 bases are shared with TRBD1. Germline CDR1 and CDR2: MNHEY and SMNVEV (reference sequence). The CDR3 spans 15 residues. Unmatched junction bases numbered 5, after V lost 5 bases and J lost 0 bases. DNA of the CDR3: TGTGCCAGCAGTCCGGGGGACAGGCCTAACTATGGCTACACCTTC. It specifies CASSPGDRPNYGYTF.

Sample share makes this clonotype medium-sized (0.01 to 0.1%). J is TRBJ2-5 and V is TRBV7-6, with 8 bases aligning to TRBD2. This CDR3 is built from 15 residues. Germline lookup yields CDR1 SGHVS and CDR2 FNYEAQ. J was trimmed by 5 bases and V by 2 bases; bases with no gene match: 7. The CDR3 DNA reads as TGTGCCAGCAGCTTACTCAGCGGGAGTCAGGAGACCCAGTACTTC. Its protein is CASSLLSGSQETQYF. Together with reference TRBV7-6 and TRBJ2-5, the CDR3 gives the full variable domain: GAGVSQSPRYKVTKRGQDVALRCDPISGHVSLYWYRQALGQGPEFLTYFNYEAQQDKSGLPNDRFSAERPEGSISTLTIQRTEQRDSAMYRCASSLLSGSQETQYFGPGTRLLVL.

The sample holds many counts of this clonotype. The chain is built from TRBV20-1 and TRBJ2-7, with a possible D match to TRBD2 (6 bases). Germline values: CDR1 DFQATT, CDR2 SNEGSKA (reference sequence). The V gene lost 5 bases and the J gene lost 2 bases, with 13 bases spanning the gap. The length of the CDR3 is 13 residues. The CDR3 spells CSAPGGAAYEQYF. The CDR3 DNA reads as TGCAGTGCTCCCGGGGGTGCAGCCTACGAGCAGTACTTC.

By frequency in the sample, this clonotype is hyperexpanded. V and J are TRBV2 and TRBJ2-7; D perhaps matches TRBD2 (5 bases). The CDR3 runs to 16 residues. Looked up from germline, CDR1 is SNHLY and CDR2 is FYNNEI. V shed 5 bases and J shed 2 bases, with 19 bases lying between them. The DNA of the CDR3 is TGTGCCAGCAGTTCTCCGACGGAGGATAATCCCTACGAGCAGTACGTC. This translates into CASSSPTEDNPYEQYV.

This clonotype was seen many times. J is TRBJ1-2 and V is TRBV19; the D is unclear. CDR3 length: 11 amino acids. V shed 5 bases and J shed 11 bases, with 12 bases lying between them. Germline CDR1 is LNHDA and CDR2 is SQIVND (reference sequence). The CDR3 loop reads CASSLSSQYTF. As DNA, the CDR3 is TGTGCCAGTAGTCTAAGCAGCCAGTACACCTTC.

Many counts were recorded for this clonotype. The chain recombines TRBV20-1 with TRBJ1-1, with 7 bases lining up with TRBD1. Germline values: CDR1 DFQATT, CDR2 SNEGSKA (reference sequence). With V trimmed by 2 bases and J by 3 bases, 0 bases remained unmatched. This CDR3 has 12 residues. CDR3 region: CSARQGDTEAFF. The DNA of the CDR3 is TGCAGTGCTAGACAGGGGGACACTGAAGCTTTCTTT.

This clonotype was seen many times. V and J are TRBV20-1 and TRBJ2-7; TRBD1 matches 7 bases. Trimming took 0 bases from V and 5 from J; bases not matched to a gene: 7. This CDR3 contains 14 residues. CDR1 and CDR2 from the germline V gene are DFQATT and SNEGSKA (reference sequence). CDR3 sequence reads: CSARDPDRVDEQYF. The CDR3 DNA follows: TGCAGTGCTAGAGATCCCGACAGGGTCGACGAGCAGTACTTC.

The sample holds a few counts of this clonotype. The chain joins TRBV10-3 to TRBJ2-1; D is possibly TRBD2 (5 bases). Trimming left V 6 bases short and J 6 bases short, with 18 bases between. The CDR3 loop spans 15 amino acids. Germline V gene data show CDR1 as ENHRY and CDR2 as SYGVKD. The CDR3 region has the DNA TGTGCCATCAGCCGCGGTCTCGGGGAGACCAATGAGCAGTTCTTC. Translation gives CAISRGLGETNEQFF.

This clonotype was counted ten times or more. This CDR3 is CASGTGNSPLHF. The CDR3 nucleotides read TGTGCCAGCGGGACAGGGAATTCACCCCTCCACTTT. This rearrangement joins TRBV19 to TRBJ1-6; 9 nucleotides align to TRBD1. CDR1 is LNHDA and CDR2 is SQIVND in the germline V gene (reference sequence). V shed 9 bases and J 7 bases; nucleotides not matched to a gene: 1. The CDR3 totals 12 residues.